The 21 T cell receptor beta chains below were found in one sample sequenced in a study of cytomegalovirus exposure and HLA in healthy donors. Primers included in the PCR were 60 Vbeta and 13 Jbeta primers. Repertoires were generated with immunoSEQ multiplex PCR, while TCRdb's copy carries only in-frame clones and drops some. This listing includes about 96,000 clones. The sample was PBMCs. These receptors all stem from a woman aged 25 to 39 in good health and CMV-seronegative.

The CDR3: CASSGRLGQDTEAFF. The CDR3 DNA is TGTGCCAGCAGCGGACGACTGGGACAGGACACTGAAGCTTTCTTT. The rearrangement links TRBV5-4 to TRBJ1-1, with 8 positions matching TRBD1. Germline V gene sequence: CDR1 SGHNT, CDR2 YYREEE (reference sequence). The trim removed 4 bases at V and 3 bases at J, leaving 8 bases unmatched. The CDR3 has 15 amino acids.

The rearrangement joins TRBV5-4 to TRBJ2-1; TRBD2 aligns across 10 bases. V lost 5 bases to trimming and J lost 7 bases; unmatched junction nucleotides: 12. CDR3 length equals 16 residues. Germline CDR1 reads SGHNT; CDR2 reads YYREEE (reference sequence). The DNA of the CDR3 is TGTGCCAGCAGTTCATCGTCAGCGGGAGGGTTAAATGAGCAGTTCTTC. Translation gives CASSSSSAGGLNEQFF.

The chain recombines TRBV12-2 with TRBJ2-3; the D call of TRBD2 is as the table states it, not checked on the DNA. TRBV12-2 corresponds to a pseudogene. The CDR3 is 14 residues long. The CDR3 region is CASRLVQAGDTQYF. CDR3 in DNA: TGTGCAAGTCGCTTAGTGCAGGCGGGGGATACGCAGTATTTT.

The V call is TRBV28, the J call TRBJ1-5, with 10 bases that match TRBD1. Germline assignment: CDR1 MDHEN and CDR2 SYDVKM. V shed 2 bases and J 9 bases; nucleotides not matched to a gene: 1. The CDR3 is 13 amino acids. As DNA, the CDR3 is TGTGCCAGCAGTTTAGACAGGGGGCCGCCCCAGCATTTT. Its translation is CASSLDRGPPQHF.

CDR3 protein: CASSPSSGSLVGGQYF. Written as DNA, the CDR3 is TGTGCCAGCTCACCCTCGAGCGGATCCCTAGTAGGCGGGCAGTACTTC. This sequence joins TRBV18 and TRBJ2-7; weak D call: TRBD2 (5 bases). The germline V gene encodes CDR1 KGHSH and CDR2 LQKENI. V was cut by 3 bases and J by 9 bases, with 24 bases left in between. The CDR3 runs 16 residues.

The chain combines TRBV9 with TRBJ2-1; 7 positions agree with TRBD2. V gave up 6 bases and J gave up 4 bases; unmatched junction bases: 10. CDR3 length equals 15 residues. Looked up from germline, CDR1 is SGDLS and CDR2 is YYNGEE. In DNA form, the CDR3 reads TGTGCCAGCAATCCTAGCGGTTACCTATACAATGAGCAGTTCTTC. This translates into CASNPSGYLYNEQFF. Drawing the rest from reference TRBV9 and TRBJ2-1, the complete variable domain is DSGVTQTPKHLITATGQRVTLRCSPRSGDLSVYWYQQSLDQGLQFLIQYYNGEERAKGNILERFSAQQFPDLHSELNLSSLELGDSALYFCASNPSGYLYNEQFFGPGTRLTVL.

This chain joins TRBV19 and TRBJ1-3, with a possible D match to TRBD1 (6 bases). The CDR3 contains 14 residues. V was clipped by 11 bases and J by 4 bases, with 18 bases between them. CDR1 and CDR2 from the germline V gene are LNHDA and SQIVND (reference sequence). This chain's CDR3 is CAGGGSSRGNTIYF. CDR3 coding DNA: TGTGCCGGGGGCGGGTCTTCACGCGGAAACACCATATATTTT.

The V and J genes are TRBV11-2 and TRBJ1-3; D is unresolved. The CDR3 covers 15 residues. Germline CDR1 and CDR2: SGHAT and FQNNGV. Trimming took 1 base from V and 6 from J, leaving 13 bases between them. In nucleotides, the CDR3 is TGTGCCAGCAGCTTAGCATTCGGTCCTGAAAACACCATATATTTT. Translated, it gives CASSLAFGPENTIYF. Complete variable domain (other parts from reference TRBV11-2 and TRBJ1-3): EAGVAQSPRYKIIEKRQSVAFWCNPISGHATLYWYQQILGQGPKLLIQFQNNGVVDDSQLPKDRFSAERLKGVDSTLKIQPAKLEDSAVYLCASSLAFGPENTIYFGEGSWLTVV.

The chain carries TRBV9 and TRBJ2-7, with 10 bases fitting TRBD1. After removal of 4 bases from V and 1 base from J, the junction contained 5 bases not matched to a gene. Germline V gives CDR1 SGDLS, CDR2 YYNGEE. This CDR3 spans 15 amino acids. CDR3 in amino acids: CASSPGQGPSYEQYF. The CDR3 nucleotides are TGTGCCAGCAGCCCGGGACAGGGGCCTTCCTACGAGCAGTACTTC.

The rearrangement joins TRBV5-1 to TRBJ2-1, with TRBD1 identical over 7 bases. Germline lookup yields CDR1 SGHRS and CDR2 YFSETQ. The length of the CDR3 is 12 residues. The junction had 0 bases not matched to a gene; V was cut back by 3 bases and J by 6 bases. The CDR3 protein is CASSWDSNEQFF. For the CDR3, the DNA is TGCGCCAGCAGCTGGGACAGCAATGAGCAGTTCTTC.

CDR3 nucleotide sequence: TGTGCCAGCAGTTTAAGGGGAGGATATCAGCCCCAGCATTTT. Residues: CASSLRGGYQPQHF. The genes are TRBV27 and TRBJ1-5, with D tentatively TRBD1 (5 bases). Trimming pared 2 bases from V and 5 bases from J, leaving 10 bases between. Germline V CDR1 and CDR2: MNHEY, SMNVEV (reference sequence). The CDR3 length is 14 residues.

This sequence joins TRBV20-1 and TRBJ2-7, with D possibly matching TRBD1 (5 bases). V was clipped by 3 bases and J by 8 bases, with 8 bases between them. Germline V gene lookup returns CDR1 DFQATT and CDR2 SNEGSKA (reference sequence). The CDR3 consists of 10 residues. The CDR3: CSARTAQQYF. The CDR3 DNA is TGCAGTGCTAGGACAGCTCAGCAGTACTTC.

V and J are TRBV19 and TRBJ1-5; TRBD1 matches at 10 bases. The CDR3 sequence is 14 residues long. The V gene end was trimmed by 5 bases and the J gene end by 5 bases; junction bases not matched to a gene: 3. CDR1 is LNHDA and CDR2 is SQIVND in the germline V gene (reference sequence). The CDR3: CASSGDRGHQPQHF. The CDR3 DNA is TGTGCCAGTAGTGGCGACAGGGGGCATCAGCCCCAGCATTTT.

V usage is TRBV19 and J usage is TRBJ1-5; D is undetermined. V dropped 2 bases and J dropped 6 bases, with 14 bases sitting between them. The CDR3 sequence is 15 residues long. Germline values: CDR1 LNHDA, CDR2 SQIVND (reference sequence). The CDR3 loop is CASSIQAIEGQPQHF. Written as DNA, the CDR3 is TGTGCCAGTAGTATACAGGCCATAGAGGGTCAGCCCCAGCATTTT.

The gene calls are TRBV9 and TRBJ1-6; 10 bases are a match to TRBD1. Germline CDR1 SGDLS, CDR2 YYNGEE. Losses at the gene ends were 0 bases for V and 5 bases for J; bases not matched to a gene: 5. CDR3 length equals 17 residues. The CDR3 region is CASSVETGGVDNSPLHF. Here the CDR3 DNA reads TGTGCCAGCAGCGTAGAGACAGGGGGCGTCGATAATTCACCCCTCCACTTT.

The chain employs TRBV18 and TRBJ2-7, with TRBD2 matching over 9 bases. Germline trimming cut 6 bases from V and 3 bases from J; bases unmatched to any gene: 9. This CDR3 contains 15 residues. Per the germline V gene, CDR1 is KGHSH and CDR2 is LQKENI. The CDR3 coding sequence is TGTGCCAGCTCCCCGAGGACTAGCGCGAACTACGAGCAGTACTTC. Its protein product is CASSPRTSANYEQYF.

The chain joins TRBV7-9 to TRBJ2-7, with 9 bases matching TRBD2. V gave up 5 bases and J gave up 6 bases; unmatched junction bases: 8. The CDR3 length is 14 residues. Germline V gene sequence: CDR1 SEHNR, CDR2 FQNEAQ (reference sequence). CDR3 region: CASSRSGGTSEQYF. CDR3 DNA: TGTGCCAGCAGCCGGAGCGGGGGGACCAGCGAGCAGTACTTC.

The chain joins TRBV5-1 to TRBJ2-1; D remains ambiguous. This CDR3 has 14 amino acids. The V gene lost 0 bases and the J gene lost 4 bases, with 8 bases spanning the gap. Germline V lookup: CDR1 SGHRS, CDR2 YFSETQ. CDR3 bases: TGCGCCAGCAGCTTGGAAGTACAGTACAATGAGCAGTTCTTC. Translating gives CASSLEVQYNEQFF. The full variable domain, in which reference TRBV5-1 and TRBJ2-1 provide the parts outside the CDR3, is KAGVTQTPRYLIKTRGQQVTLSCSPISGHRSVSWYQQTPGQGLQFLFEYFSETQRNKGNFPGRFSGRQFSNSRSEMNVSTLELGDSALYLCASSLEVQYNEQFFGPGTRLTVL.

V is TRBV29-1 and J is TRBJ2-7, with unresolved D. The V and J ends lost 1 base and 0 bases respectively, with 4 bases between them. Per the germline V gene, CDR1 is SQVTM and CDR2 is ANQGSEA. The CDR3 runs to 12 residues. The chain's CDR3 is CSVEGASYEQYF. The CDR3 coding sequence is TGCAGCGTTGAAGGGGCCTCCTACGAGCAGTACTTC.

J is TRBJ2-3 and V is TRBV5-4; D ambiguous. The CDR3 extends over 13 amino acids. CDR1 and CDR2 (germline): SGHNT, YYREEE (reference sequence). V lost 8 bases and J 3 bases, leaving 13 bases between the germline ends. This CDR3 reads CASILGGTDTQYF. CDR3 DNA: TGTGCCAGTATCTTAGGCGGAACAGATACGCAGTATTTT. The complete variable domain, with remaining parts taken from reference TRBV5-4 and TRBJ2-3, reads ETGVTQSPTHLIKTRGQQVTLRCSSQSGHNTVSWYQQALGQGPQFIFQYYREEENGRGNFPPRFSGLQFPNYSSELNVNALELDDSALYLCASILGGTDTQYFGPGTRLTVL.

This rearrangement joins TRBV13 to TRBJ2-7, with 7 bases fitting TRBD1. Germline V lookup: CDR1 PRHDT, CDR2 FYEKMQ (reference sequence). V gave up 0 bases and J gave up 3 bases; unmatched junction bases: 5. This CDR3 is built from 15 residues. The CDR3 DNA reads TGTGCCAGCAGCTTAGGCCCGACAGGGAACTACGAGCAGTACTTC. Amino acids: CASSLGPTGNYEQYF.